This TCR beta chain is from a study of T cells after yellow fever vaccination. There are a few counts of this clonotype. Via MiXCR, TCRdb re-called the 5' RACE reads, giving one row per CDR3 protein. The sample has some 250,000 distinct CDR3 sequences; 3.6% are singletons. V dropped 7 bases and J dropped 3; count of bases not matched to a gene: 5. There are 13 residues in the CDR3. Germline V lookup: CDR1 SQVTM, CDR2 ANQGSEA. V is TRBV29-1 and J is TRBJ2-2; TRBD1 matches 7 bases. The sequence was collected from a young man who received the YFV17D yellow fever vaccine. The sequencing used PBMCs, collected 15 days after the yellow fever booster vaccination. The CDR3 sequence is CSAFTGDTGELFF. CDR3 DNA: TGCAGCGCGTTTACAGGGGACACCGGGGAGCTGTTTTTT.